The 20 T cell receptor beta chains below all came from one sample that was sequenced in a study of PD-1 blockade in classical Hodgkin lymphoma. Brentuximab vedotin exposure varied, and every patient relapsed after autologous stem cell transplantation. TCRdb's copy holds only in-frame clones and misses some; the assay was immunoSEQ multiplex PCR. The top ten clones hold roughly 16% of a sample with 50,000 or so clones, 73% of them seen once. Source: peripheral blood mononuclear cells (PBMCs), taken before the second cycle of nivolumab. The receptors were sampled from a human donor with classical Hodgkin lymphoma.

This clone was counted once. This chain uses TRBV28 with TRBJ2-7, with 12 bases matching TRBD1. The CDR3 contains 15 residues. Germline CDR1 reads MDHEN; CDR2 reads SYDVKM. The junction had 11 bases not matched to a gene; V was cut back by 7 bases and J by 7 bases. CDR3 DNA sequence: TGTGCCAGCACCTCAGCCGGGACAGGGGGCGCGGAGCAGTACTTC. As protein: CASTSAGTGGAEQYF.

The rearrangement links TRBV27 to TRBJ2-2, with 8 bases aligning to TRBD1. Germline V gives CDR1 MNHEY, CDR2 SMNVEV (reference sequence). The trim removed 2 bases at V and 5 bases at J, leaving 10 bases unmatched. This CDR3 is built from 17 residues. The chain's CDR3 is CASSLSVQGARTGELFF. The CDR3 region has the DNA TGTGCCAGCAGTTTAAGTGTTCAGGGGGCAAGGACCGGGGAGCTGTTTTTT.

The chain has TRBV5-6 and TRBJ2-5; D unclear. V was shortened by 2 bases and J by 9 bases, with 11 bases between the two germline ends. The CDR3 has 12 amino acids. Germline V gene lookup returns CDR1 SGHDT and CDR2 YYEEEE. The CDR3 protein is CASSLRSWPQYF. The CDR3, as DNA: TGTGCCAGCAGCTTAAGGAGCTGGCCCCAGTACTTC.

The chain employs TRBV5-1 and TRBJ2-5; 10 bases map to TRBD1. Looked up from germline, CDR1 is SGHRS and CDR2 is YFSETQ. V dropped 4 bases and J dropped 3; count of bases not matched to a gene: 9. The CDR3 totals 16 residues. In DNA, the CDR3 is TGCGCCAGCAGCAGTAGACAGGGGGCGCCTAAAGAGACCCAGTACTTC. Its translation: CASSSRQGAPKETQYF.

This chain joins TRBV4-3 and TRBJ2-1; 8 bases fit TRBD2. V lost 4 bases and J lost 3; bases outside the gene matches: 5. The germline V gene has CDR1 LGHNA and CDR2 YSLEER. This CDR3 spans 15 amino acids. CDR3 nucleotide sequence: TGCGCCAGCAGCCCCGGGGGGGGAAGCTACAATGAGCAGTTCTTC. It is translated as CASSPGGGSYNEQFF.

CDR3 coding DNA: TGTGCCGCAGCAGCGATAAACACCGGGGAGCTGTTTTTT. This translates into CAAAAINTGELFF. J is TRBJ2-2 and V is TRBV30; D not resolved. This CDR3 has 13 amino acids. Trimming removed 8 bases at V and 2 bases at J, with 12 bases between. Germline-derived CDR1 and CDR2 are GTSNPN and SVGIG (reference sequence).

The chain is built from TRBV27 and TRBJ1-5; 7 bases agree with TRBD1. With 4 bases clipped from V and 10 bases from J, the junction kept 13 bases outside the gene matches. The CDR3 sequence is 15 residues long. CDR1 is MNHEY, CDR2 SMNVEV, per germline (reference sequence). CDR3 in amino acids: CASSSKPGQLSPQHF. CDR3 in DNA: TGTGCCAGCAGTTCCAAACCGGGACAGTTGAGCCCCCAGCATTTT.

CDR3 bases: TGTGCCAGCAGTGGAGACAGGGGGGGTCCCTACGAGCAGTACTTC. Translated: CASSGDRGGPYEQYF. The rearrangement joins TRBV25-1 to TRBJ2-7, with TRBD1 matching 9 bases. The germline V gene encodes CDR1 MGHDK and CDR2 SYGVNS. CDR3 length equals 15 residues. The V segment lost 4 bases and the J segment 2 bases; nucleotides outside the gene matches: 6.

The V call is TRBV28, the J call TRBJ2-7, with 8 bases identical to TRBD2. The CDR3 contains 16 residues. In germline, CDR1 is MDHEN, CDR2 SYDVKM. The V and J ends lost 5 bases and 6 bases, in that order; junction bases with no gene match: 15. The CDR3 sequence: CASSLLPGLARGEQYF. CDR3 in DNA: TGTGCCAGCAGTCTGCTCCCCGGACTAGCTAGAGGCGAGCAGTACTTC.

This clone turned up a few times. The chain has TRBV4-1 and TRBJ2-2; 8 nucleotides agree with TRBD2. The J segment lost 8 bases and the V segment lost 2 bases, leaving 7 bases of the junction unmatched. CDR3 length equals 15 residues. CDR1 and CDR2 from the germline V gene are MGHRA and YSYEKL. The CDR3 region has the DNA TGCGCCAGCAGCCAAATGCTAGCGGGTTGGGGGGAGCTGTTTTTT. Its protein is CASSQMLAGWGELFF.

This clone is a singleton in its sample. The chain uses TRBV29-1 and TRBJ2-3, with D unclear. Germline V gives CDR1 SQVTM, CDR2 ANQGSEA. The CDR3 spans 15 residues. Between the trimmed V and J ends, which lost 6 bases and 4 bases, there was a span of 20 bases. This chain's CDR3 is CSVVGYGGRPDTQYF. The CDR3 DNA reads TGCAGCGTGGTTGGGTATGGCGGTAGACCAGATACGCAGTATTTT.

This clone was picked up one time. This chain uses TRBV2 with TRBJ1-2; D perhaps matches TRBD1 (5 bases). Deletions cut 10 bases from V and 4 bases from J, with 28 bases between. Germline V CDR1 and CDR2: SNHLY, FYNNEI. The CDR3 loop spans 17 amino acids. The CDR3 DNA follows: TGTGCCACAAACCAGAACAGGACGATCGGGGATAGCTATGGCTACACCTTC. Encoded protein: CATNQNRTIGDSYGYTF.

V gene TRBV6-1 combines with J gene TRBJ1-1; D call uncertain. Trimming removed 0 bases at V and 4 bases at J, with 15 bases between. The CDR3 has 16 amino acids. Germline V lookup: CDR1 MNHNS, CDR2 SASEGT. The CDR3 DNA reads TGTGCCAGCAGTGAAGCGCTGATCCAGCCTGTCACTGAAGCTTTCTTT. Its translation is CASSEALIQPVTEAFF.

The chain couples TRBV2 to TRBJ1-4; maybe TRBD1 (5 bases). The germline CDR1 and CDR2 sequences are SNHLY and FYNNEI. The CDR3 extends over 15 amino acids. V lost 4 bases, J lost 5 bases, and 14 bases lay in between. CDR3 sequence: CASSAPGRGNEKLFF. The CDR3 nucleotides read TGTGCCAGCAGTGCACCGGGACGGGGGAATGAAAAACTGTTTTTT.

The genes are TRBV5-1 and TRBJ1-1; TRBD1 might be the D (5 bases). Germline V gives CDR1 SGHRS, CDR2 YFSETQ. V lost 4 bases and J 0 bases, leaving 13 bases between the germline ends. The CDR3 loop spans 15 amino acids. CDR3 region: CASSGTYPLNTEAFF. CDR3 in DNA: TGCGCCAGCAGCGGGACCTATCCTTTGAACACTGAAGCTTTCTTT.

The chain has TRBV10-3 and TRBJ2-3; 11 bases align to TRBD1. V gave up 5 bases and J gave up 1 base; unmatched junction bases: 5. This CDR3 contains 16 residues. Germline lookup yields CDR1 ENHRY and CDR2 SYGVKD. In DNA, the CDR3 is TGTGCCATCAGTCGAAAGGGACAGGGGGGCACAGATACGCAGTATTTT. This encodes CAISRKGQGGTDTQYF.

The V call is TRBV6-6, the J call TRBJ2-7; no clear D. The CDR3 is 13 residues long. Trimming pared 2 bases from V and 2 bases from J, leaving 7 bases between. Looked up from germline, CDR1 is MNHNY and CDR2 is SVGAGI (reference sequence). The CDR3 protein is CASSYGQTYEQYF. CDR3 coding DNA: TGTGCCAGCAGTTACGGCCAGACCTACGAGCAGTACTTC.

The chain carries TRBV30 and TRBJ2-5; D call uncertain. Germline values: CDR1 GTSNPN, CDR2 SVGIG (reference sequence). With 5 bases removed from V and 5 bases from J, the gap between germline ends came to 6 bases. The CDR3 spans 10 residues. The CDR3 DNA sequence: TGTGCCTGGGCTGGGGAGACCCAGTACTTC. This translates into CAWAGETQYF.

The sample holds a few counts of this clone. V is TRBV6-1 and J is TRBJ2-3, with 11 bases fitting TRBD1. From germline, CDR1 is MNHNS and CDR2 SASEGT. With V trimmed by 3 bases and J by 5 bases, 10 bases remained unmatched. This CDR3 has 17 residues. CDR3 nucleotide sequence: TGTGCCAGCAGTGAGAGGACAGGGGGCATTCCTGGAGATACGCAGTATTTT. This codes for CASSERTGGIPGDTQYF.

The chain combines TRBV6-5 with TRBJ2-7; TRBD1 or TRBD2 may be the D gene (5 bases each). Trimming stripped 2 bases from V and 2 bases from J, with 7 bases between. In germline, CDR1 is MNHEY, CDR2 SVGAGI. This CDR3 is built from 13 residues. The chain's CDR3 is CASSYGDAYEQYF. Here the CDR3 DNA reads TGTGCCAGCAGTTACGGGGACGCCTACGAGCAGTACTTC.